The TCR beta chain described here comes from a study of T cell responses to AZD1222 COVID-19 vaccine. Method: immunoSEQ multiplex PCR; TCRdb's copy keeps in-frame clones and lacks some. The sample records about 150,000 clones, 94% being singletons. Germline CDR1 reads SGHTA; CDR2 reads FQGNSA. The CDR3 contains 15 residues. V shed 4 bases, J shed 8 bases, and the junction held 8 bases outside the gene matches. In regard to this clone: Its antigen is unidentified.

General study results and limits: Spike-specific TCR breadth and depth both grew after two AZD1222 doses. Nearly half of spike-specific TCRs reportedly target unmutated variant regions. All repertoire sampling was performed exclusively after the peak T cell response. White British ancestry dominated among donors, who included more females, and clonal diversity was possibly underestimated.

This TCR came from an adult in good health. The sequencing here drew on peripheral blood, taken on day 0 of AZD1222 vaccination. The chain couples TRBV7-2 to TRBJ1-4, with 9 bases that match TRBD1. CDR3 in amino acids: CASSSVWDRDEKLFF. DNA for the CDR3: TGTGCCAGCAGCTCTGTCTGGGACAGGGACGAAAAACTGTTTTTT.